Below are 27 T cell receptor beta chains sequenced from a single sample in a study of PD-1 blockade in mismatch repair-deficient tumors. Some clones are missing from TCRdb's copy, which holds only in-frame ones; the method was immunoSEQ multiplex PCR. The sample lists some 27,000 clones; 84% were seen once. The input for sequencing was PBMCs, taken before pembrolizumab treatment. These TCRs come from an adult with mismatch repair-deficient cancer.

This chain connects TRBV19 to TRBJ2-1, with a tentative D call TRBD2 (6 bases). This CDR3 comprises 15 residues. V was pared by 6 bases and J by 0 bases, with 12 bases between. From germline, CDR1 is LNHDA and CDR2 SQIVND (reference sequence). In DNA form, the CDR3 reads TGTGCCAGTAGGCGGGACGCGAGCTCCTACAATGAGCAGTTCTTC. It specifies CASRRDASSYNEQFF.

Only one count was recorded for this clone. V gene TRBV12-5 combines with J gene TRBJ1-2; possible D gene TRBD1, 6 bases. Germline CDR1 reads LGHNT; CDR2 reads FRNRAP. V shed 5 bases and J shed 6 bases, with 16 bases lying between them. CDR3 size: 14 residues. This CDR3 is CASGDDRWGNGYTF. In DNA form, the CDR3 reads TGTGCTAGTGGTGATGACAGGTGGGGGAATGGCTACACCTTC.

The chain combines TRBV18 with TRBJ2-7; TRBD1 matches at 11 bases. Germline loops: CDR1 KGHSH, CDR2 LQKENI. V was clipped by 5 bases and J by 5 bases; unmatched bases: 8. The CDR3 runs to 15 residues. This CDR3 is CASSTPGQGGDEQYF. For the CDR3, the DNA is TGTGCCAGCTCAACTCCGGGACAGGGGGGGGACGAGCAGTACTTC.

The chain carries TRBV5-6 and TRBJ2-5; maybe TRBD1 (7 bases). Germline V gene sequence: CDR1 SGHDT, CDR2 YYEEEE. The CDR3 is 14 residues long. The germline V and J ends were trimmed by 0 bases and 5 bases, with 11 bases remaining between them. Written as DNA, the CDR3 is TGTGCCAGCAGCTTGGGGGCAGGGGGGGAGACCCAGTACTTC. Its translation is CASSLGAGGETQYF.

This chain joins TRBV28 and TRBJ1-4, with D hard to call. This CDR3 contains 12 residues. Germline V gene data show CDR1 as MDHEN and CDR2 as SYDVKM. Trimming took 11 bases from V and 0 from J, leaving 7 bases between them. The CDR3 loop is CAGAATNEKLFF. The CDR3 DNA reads TGTGCCGGAGCTGCAACTAATGAAAAACTGTTTTTT.

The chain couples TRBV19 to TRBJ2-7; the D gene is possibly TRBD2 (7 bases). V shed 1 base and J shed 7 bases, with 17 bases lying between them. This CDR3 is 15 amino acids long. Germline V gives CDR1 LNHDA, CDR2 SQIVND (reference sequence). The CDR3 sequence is CASSIATGGAWEQYF. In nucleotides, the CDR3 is TGTGCCAGTAGTATAGCAACGGGGGGCGCGTGGGAGCAGTACTTC.

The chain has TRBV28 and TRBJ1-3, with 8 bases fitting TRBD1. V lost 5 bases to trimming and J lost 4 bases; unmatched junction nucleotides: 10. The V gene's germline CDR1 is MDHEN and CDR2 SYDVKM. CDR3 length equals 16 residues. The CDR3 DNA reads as TGTGCCAGCAGTCAAAGCGGACAGGGACTCGGAAACACCATATATTTT. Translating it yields CASSQSGQGLGNTIYF.

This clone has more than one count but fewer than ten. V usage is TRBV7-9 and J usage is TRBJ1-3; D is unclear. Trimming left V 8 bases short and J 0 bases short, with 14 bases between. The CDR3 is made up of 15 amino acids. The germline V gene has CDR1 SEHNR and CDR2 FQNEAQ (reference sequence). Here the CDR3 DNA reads TGTGCCAGCTATCAAGATCTCTACTCTGGAAACACCATATATTTT. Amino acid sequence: CASYQDLYSGNTIYF.

In nucleotides, the CDR3 is TGTGCCAGCAGCGTCACCGGGACAGGGTACTATAATGAGCAGTTCTTC. Translation: CASSVTGTGYYNEQFF. The chain has TRBV9 and TRBJ2-1, with TRBD1 matching 9 bases. Germline V CDR1 and CDR2: SGDLS, YYNGEE. The V segment lost 2 bases and the J segment 7 bases; nucleotides outside the gene matches: 10. CDR3 length equals 16 residues.

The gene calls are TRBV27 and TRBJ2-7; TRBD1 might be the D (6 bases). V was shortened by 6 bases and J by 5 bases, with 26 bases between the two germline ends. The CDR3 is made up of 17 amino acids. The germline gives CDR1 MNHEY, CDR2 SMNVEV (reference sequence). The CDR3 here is CASRNLFAGTHTDEQYF. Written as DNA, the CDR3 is TGTGCCAGCAGAAACCTTTTCGCCGGGACACATACTGACGAGCAGTACTTC.

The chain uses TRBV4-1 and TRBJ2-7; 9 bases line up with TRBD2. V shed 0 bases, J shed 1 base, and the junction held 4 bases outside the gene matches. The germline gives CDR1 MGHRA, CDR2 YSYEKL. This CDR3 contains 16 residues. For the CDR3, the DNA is TGCGCCAGCAGCCAAGATTCCCTAGCGGGATCCTACGAGCAGTACTTC. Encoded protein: CASSQDSLAGSYEQYF.

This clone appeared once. The CDR3 is CASSYSVRDTDTQYF. The CDR3 bases are TGTGCCAGCAGTTACTCGGTCAGGGACACAGATACGCAGTATTTT. The V call is TRBV6-6, the J call TRBJ2-3; a possible D gene is TRBD1 (5 bases). The germline V gene encodes CDR1 MNHNY and CDR2 SVGAGI (reference sequence). The length of the CDR3 is 15 residues. V lost 0 bases, J lost 2 bases, and 9 bases lay in between.

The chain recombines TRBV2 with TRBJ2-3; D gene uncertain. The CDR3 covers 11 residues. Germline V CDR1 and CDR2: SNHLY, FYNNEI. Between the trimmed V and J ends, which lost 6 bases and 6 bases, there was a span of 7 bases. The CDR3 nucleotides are TGTGCCAGCAGGGCCTTGGATACGCAGTATTTT. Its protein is CASRALDTQYF. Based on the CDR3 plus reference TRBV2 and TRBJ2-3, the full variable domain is EPEVTQTPSHQVTQMGQEVILRCVPISNHLYFYWYRQILGQKVEFLVSFYNNEISEKSEIFDDQFSVERPDGSNFTLKIRSTKLEDSAMYFCASRALDTQYFGPGTRLTVL.

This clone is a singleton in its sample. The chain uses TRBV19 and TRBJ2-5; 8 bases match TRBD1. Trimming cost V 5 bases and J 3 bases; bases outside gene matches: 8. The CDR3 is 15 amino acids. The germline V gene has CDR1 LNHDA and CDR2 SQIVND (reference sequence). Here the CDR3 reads CASSGRTGREETQYF. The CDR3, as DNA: TGTGCCAGTAGTGGTCGGACAGGGAGAGAAGAGACCCAGTACTTC.

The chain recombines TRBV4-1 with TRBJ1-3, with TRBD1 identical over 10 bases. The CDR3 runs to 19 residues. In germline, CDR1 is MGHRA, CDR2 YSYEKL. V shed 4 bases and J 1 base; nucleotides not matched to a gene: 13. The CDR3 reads CASSRGQGIEWRSGNTIYF. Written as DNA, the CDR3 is TGCGCCAGCAGCCGGGGACAGGGGATAGAGTGGCGGTCTGGAAACACCATATATTTT.

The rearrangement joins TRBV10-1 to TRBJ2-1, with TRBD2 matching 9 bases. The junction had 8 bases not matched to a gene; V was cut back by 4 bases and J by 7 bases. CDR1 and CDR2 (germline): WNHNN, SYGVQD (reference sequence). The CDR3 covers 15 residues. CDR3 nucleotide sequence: TGCGCCAGCAGTGGGGCGGGAGGGCCAGGAAATGAGCAGTTCTTC. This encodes CASSGAGGPGNEQFF.

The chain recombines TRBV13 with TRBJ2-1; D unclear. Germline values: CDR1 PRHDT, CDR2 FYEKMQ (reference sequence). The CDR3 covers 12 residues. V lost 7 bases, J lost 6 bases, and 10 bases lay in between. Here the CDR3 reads CASTLLSNEQFF. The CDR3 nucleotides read TGTGCCAGCACCCTTTTATCCAATGAGCAGTTCTTC.

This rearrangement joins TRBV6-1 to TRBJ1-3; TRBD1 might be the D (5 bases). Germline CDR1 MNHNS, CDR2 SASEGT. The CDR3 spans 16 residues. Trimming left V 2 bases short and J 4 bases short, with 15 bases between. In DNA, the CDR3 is TGTGCCAGCAGTGAAATCTGGGCAGGGCTCGGAAACACCATATATTTT. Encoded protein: CASSEIWAGLGNTIYF.

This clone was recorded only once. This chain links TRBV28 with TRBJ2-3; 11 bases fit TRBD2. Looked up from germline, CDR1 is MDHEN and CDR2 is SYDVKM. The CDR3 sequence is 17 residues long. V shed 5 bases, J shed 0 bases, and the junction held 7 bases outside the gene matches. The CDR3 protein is CASSLLTSGMSTDTQYF. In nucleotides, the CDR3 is TGTGCCAGCAGTCTCCTGACTAGCGGGATGAGCACAGATACGCAGTATTTT. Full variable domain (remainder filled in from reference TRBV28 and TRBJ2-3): DVKVTQSSRYLVKRTGEKVFLECVQDMDHENMFWYRQDPGLGLRLIYFSYDVKMKEKGDIPEGYSVSREKKERFSLILESASTNQTSMYLCASSLLTSGMSTDTQYFGPGTRLTVL.

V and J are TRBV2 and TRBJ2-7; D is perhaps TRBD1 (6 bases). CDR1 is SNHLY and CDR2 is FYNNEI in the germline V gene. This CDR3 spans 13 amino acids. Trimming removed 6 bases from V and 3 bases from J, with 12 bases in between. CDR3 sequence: CASRSDRSYEQYF. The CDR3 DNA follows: TGTGCCAGCAGATCCGACAGGAGCTACGAGCAGTACTTC.

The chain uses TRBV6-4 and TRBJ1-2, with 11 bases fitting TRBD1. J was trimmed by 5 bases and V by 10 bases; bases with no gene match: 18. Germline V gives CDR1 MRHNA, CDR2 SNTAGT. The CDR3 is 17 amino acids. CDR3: CAKLFGTGGGSTYGYTF. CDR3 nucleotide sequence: TGTGCCAAATTATTCGGGACAGGGGGTGGGAGTACTTATGGCTACACCTTC.

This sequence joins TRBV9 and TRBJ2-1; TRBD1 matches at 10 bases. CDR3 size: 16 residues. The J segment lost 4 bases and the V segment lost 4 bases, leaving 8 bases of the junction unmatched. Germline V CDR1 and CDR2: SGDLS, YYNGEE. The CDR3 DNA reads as TGTGCCAGCAGCACCGGCGGGACAGGGGCGTACAATGAGCAGTTCTTC. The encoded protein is CASSTGGTGAYNEQFF.

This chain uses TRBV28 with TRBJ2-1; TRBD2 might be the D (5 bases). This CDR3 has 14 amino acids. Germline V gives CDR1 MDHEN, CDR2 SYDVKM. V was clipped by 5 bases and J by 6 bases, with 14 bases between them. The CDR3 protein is CASSGIDAGNEQFF. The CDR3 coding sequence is TGTGCCAGCAGTGGGATCGACGCGGGCAATGAGCAGTTCTTC. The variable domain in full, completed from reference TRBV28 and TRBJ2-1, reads DVKVTQSSRYLVKRTGEKVFLECVQDMDHENMFWYRQDPGLGLRLIYFSYDVKMKEKGDIPEGYSVSREKKERFSLILESASTNQTSMYLCASSGIDAGNEQFFGPGTRLTVL.

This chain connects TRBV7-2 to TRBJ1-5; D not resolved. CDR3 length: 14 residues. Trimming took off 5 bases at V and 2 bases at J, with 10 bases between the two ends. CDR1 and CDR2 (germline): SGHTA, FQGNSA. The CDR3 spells CASSPRFGNQPQHF. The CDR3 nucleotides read TGTGCCAGCAGCCCCAGGTTCGGCAATCAGCCCCAGCATTTT.

The DNA for the CDR3 is TGTGCCAGCAGATCCGGGACAGGGAACACTGAAGCTTTCTTT. As protein: CASRSGTGNTEAFF. The chain joins TRBV28 to TRBJ1-1, with 8 bases fitting TRBD1. CDR1 MDHEN and CDR2 SYDVKM come from the germline V gene. This CDR3 is built from 14 residues. Unmatched junction bases numbered 4, after V lost 6 bases and J lost 1 base.

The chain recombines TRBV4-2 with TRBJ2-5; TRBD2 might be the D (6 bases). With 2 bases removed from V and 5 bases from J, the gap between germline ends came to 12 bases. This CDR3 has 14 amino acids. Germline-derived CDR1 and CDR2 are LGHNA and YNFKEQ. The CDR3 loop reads CASSQTTAGETQYF. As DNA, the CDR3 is TGTGCCAGCAGCCAAACGACTGCGGGGGAGACCCAGTACTTC.

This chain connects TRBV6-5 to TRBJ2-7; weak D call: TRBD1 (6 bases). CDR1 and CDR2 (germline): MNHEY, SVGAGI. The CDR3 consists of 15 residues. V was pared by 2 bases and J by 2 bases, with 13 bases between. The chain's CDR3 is CASSYTIRDTYEQYF. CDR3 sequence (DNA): TGTGCCAGCAGTTACACAATCCGGGACACCTACGAGCAGTACTTC.